This T cell receptor beta chain was recovered during a study of T-cell reconstitution after alpha-beta-depleted transplantation in children. The CDR3 length is 18 residues. With 3 bases clipped from V and 4 bases from J, the junction kept 12 bases outside the gene matches. Germline CDR1 reads LGHDT; CDR2 reads YNNKEL (reference sequence). This clonotype was picked up a small number of times. As it was prepared, the TCRbeta library received unique molecular identifiers. TCRdb reprocessed the PCR reads with MiXCR, giving one entry per CDR3 protein. The sample records approximately 510,000 distinct CDR3 sequences, about a sixth being singletons.

The TCR comes from a human donor who donated a stem cell graft to a child with acute lymphoblastic leukemia. The sequences come from PBMCs from the stem cell graft donor, collected from the stem cell graft. The rearrangement joins TRBV3-1 to TRBJ1-1, with 12 positions matching TRBD1. This CDR3 reads CASSHPVGTGGVRTEAFF. The DNA of the CDR3 is TGTGCCAGCAGCCACCCAGTCGGGACAGGGGGCGTCCGCACTGAAGCTTTCTTT.